This T cell receptor (beta chain) stems from a study of immune evolution from preneoplasia to lung adenocarcinoma. This clone was observed a few times. Antigen unknown. The study, taken as a whole, reports: From normal lung to invasive adenocarcinoma, top clone frequencies appeared to decrease. Normal lung had highest clonality; later lesions appeared denser, more diverse.

TCRdb keeps only in-frame clones here, not all; method: immunoSEQ multiplex PCR. The profile covers around 40,000 clones, with around 80% appearing a single time and approximately 4.8% taken by the ten largest. CDR3 length: 15 amino acids. V was pared by 1 base and J by 6 bases, with 15 bases between. The germline V gene has CDR1 LNHDA and CDR2 SQIVND (reference sequence). H&E slides confirmed each diagnosis, reviewed by two pathologists independently. Macro-dissection enriched premalignant or tumor cells before nucleic acid extraction. The V and J genes are TRBV19 and TRBJ1-1, with TRBD1 as a possible D gene (5 bases). This clonotype was obtained from a person in their sixties with lung adenocarcinoma. The sequencing sample was made of FFPE invasive lung adenocarcinoma tissue. The CDR3 DNA reads TGTGCCAGTAGTATAGTCTCGTCGGGGGGACCTGAAGCTTTCTTT. Translated: CASSIVSSGGPEAFF.